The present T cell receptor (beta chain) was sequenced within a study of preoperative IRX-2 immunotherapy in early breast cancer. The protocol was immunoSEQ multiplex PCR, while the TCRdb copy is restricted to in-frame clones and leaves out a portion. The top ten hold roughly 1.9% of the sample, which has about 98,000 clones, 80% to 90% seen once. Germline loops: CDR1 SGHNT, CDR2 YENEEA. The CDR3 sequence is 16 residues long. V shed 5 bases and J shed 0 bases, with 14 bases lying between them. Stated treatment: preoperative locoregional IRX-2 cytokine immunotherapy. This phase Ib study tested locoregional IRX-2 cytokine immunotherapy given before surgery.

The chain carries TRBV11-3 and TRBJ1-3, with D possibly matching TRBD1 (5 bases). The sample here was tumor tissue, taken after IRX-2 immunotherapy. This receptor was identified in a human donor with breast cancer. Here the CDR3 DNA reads TGTGCCAGCAGCCCCCGGGCGGGGGTCTCTGGAAACACCATATATTTT. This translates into CASSPRAGVSGNTIYF.